The text below deals with one T cell receptor (beta chain). The sample comes from a study of blood T cell repertoires in COVID-19. Across the whole study: Samples representing acute and convalescent COVID-19 were sourced from the United States, Italy and Spain.

Ages ranged from about 18 to 89 years, with residence in around 24 US areas. Participants reported their clinical history, and cohort assignment relied on those reports. J gave up 9 bases and V 8 bases, and 13 bases lay outside the gene matches. From germline, CDR1 is SGHNT and CDR2 YENEEA. CDR3 length equals 15 residues. In the authors' workflow: Amplification of reference gene primers was used by the study to estimate nucleated cell counts. The assay was immunoSEQ multiplex PCR, and TCRdb's table has in-frame clones only and misses some. Clonal size and the V and J genes are those of that table, whereas D and trimming came from the DNA. The sample shows roughly 250,000 clones, 75% to 90% of them seen only once.

The clonotype originates from a woman aged 40 to 50 who had been exposed to COVID-19. The gene calls are TRBV11-3 and TRBJ2-1; 10 bases line up with TRBD2. Sequencing used PBMCs or T cells enriched from blood (not recorded which). The CDR3 reads CASAPASGRSSEQFF. DNA for the CDR3: TGTGCCAGCGCCCCAGCTAGCGGGAGATCAAGTGAGCAGTTCTTC.